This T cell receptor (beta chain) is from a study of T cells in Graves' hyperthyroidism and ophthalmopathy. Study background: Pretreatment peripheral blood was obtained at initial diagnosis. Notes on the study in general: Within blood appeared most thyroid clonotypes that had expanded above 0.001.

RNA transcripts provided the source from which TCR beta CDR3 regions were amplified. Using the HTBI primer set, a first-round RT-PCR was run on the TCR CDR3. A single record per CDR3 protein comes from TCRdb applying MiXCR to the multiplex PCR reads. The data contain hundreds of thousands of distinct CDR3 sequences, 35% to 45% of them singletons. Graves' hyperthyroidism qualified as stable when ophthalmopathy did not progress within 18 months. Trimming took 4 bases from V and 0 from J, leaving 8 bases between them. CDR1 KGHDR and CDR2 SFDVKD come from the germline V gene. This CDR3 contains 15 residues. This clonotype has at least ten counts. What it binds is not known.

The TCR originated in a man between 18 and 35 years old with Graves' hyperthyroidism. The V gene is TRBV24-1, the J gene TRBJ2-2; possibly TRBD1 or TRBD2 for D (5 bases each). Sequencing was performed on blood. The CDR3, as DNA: TGTGCCACCAGTGACGGGACGGCGAACACCGGGGAGCTGTTTTTT. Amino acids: CATSDGTANTGELFF.